This T cell receptor (beta chain) stems from a study of CD8+CD57+ T cells in acquired aplastic anemia. In the study overall: CD4+ and CD8+ cells, once sorted, gave DNA averaging 3.2 ug.

V dropped 1 base and J dropped 7 bases, with 14 bases sitting between them. The CDR3 is 14 amino acids. Germline loops: CDR1 SGHNT, CDR2 YYREEE (reference sequence). An expansion of CD8+CD57+ cells by flow cytometry had been shown in patients chosen for sequencing. With no exception, the patients had severe acquired aplastic anemia. General study findings and limits: Some 31 sequences, all CD8+ CDR3, were shared between patients and controls.

Concerning this clonotype itself: As yet, its antigen is unknown.

For CDR3 and TCR beta VDJ profiling, genomic DNA was the template used. TCRdb used MiXCR to reprocess the reads, holding one entry per CDR3 protein. Altogether roughly 200,000 distinct CDR3 sequences are present, 50% to 70% being singletons, with the ten largest covering roughly 64%. This receptor was identified in a human donor with aplastic anemia. Sequences were obtained from sorted CD4+, CD8+, or CD8+CD57+ T cells (not recorded which) from PBMCs. J is TRBJ1-1 and V is TRBV5-4; D is undetermined. CDR3 sequence reads: CASSLRPADGEAFF. CDR3 bases: TGTGCCAGCAGCTTGCGGCCAGCAGACGGTGAAGCTTTCTTT.